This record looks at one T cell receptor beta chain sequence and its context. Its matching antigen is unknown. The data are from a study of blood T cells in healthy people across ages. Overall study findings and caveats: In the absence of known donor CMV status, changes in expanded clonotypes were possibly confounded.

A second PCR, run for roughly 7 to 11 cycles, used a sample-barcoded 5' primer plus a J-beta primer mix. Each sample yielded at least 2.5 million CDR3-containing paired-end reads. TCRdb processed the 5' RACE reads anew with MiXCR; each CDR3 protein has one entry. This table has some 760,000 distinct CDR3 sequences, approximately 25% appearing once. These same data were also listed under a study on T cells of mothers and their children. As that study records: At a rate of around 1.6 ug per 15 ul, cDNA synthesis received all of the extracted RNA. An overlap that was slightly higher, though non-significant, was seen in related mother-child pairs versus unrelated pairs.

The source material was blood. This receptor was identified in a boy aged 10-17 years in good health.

CDR3 in amino acids: CASVEQPNTGELFF. CDR3 in DNA: TGTGCCAGCGTGGAACAGCCCAACACCGGGGAGCTGTTTTTT. The chain combines TRBV2 with TRBJ2-2; D is uncertain. This CDR3 is built from 14 residues. Germline CDR1 is SNHLY and CDR2 is FYNNEI. V gave up 8 bases and J gave up 2 bases, with 12 bases separating them.